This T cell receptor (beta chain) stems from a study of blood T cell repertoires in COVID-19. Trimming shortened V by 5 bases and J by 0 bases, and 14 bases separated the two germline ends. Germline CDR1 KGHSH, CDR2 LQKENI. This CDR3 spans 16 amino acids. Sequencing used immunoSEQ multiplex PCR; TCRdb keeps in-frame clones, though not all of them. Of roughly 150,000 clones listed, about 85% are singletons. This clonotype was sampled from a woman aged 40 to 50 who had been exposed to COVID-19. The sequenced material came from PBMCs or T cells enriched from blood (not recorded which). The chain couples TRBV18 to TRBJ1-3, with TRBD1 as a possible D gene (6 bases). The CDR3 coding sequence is TGTGCCAGCTCATTATCCGGGACACTCTCTGGAAACACCATATATTTT. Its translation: CASSLSGTLSGNTIYF.